The T cell receptor (beta chain) under discussion was sequenced for a study of cytomegalovirus exposure and HLA in healthy donors. The PCR contained 60 Vbeta and 13 Jbeta primers. Only in-frame clones appear in the TCRdb table, and some are missing; sequencing was by immunoSEQ multiplex PCR. Its clone listing holds under 60,000 clones. Remarks on this clone: Antigen specificity is unknown.

Notes on the study in general: TCR beta sequences reportedly predicted the HLA-A and HLA-B alleles of most subjects accurately.

Sample: PBMCs. This sequence was found in a woman aged 25-40 years in good health and CMV-seropositive.

CDR3 protein: CASSLGGSSRAGSSYEQYF. CDR3 sequence (DNA): TGCGCCAGCAGCTTGGGGGGCTCCTCACGGGCGGGAAGCTCCTACGAGCAGTACTTC. The chain combines TRBV5-1 with TRBJ2-7; D is perhaps TRBD2 (6 bases). This CDR3 has 19 residues. Germline CDR1 and CDR2: SGHRS and YFSETQ. V lost 0 bases and J lost 0, with 22 bases in between.